The T cell receptor beta chain under discussion was sequenced for a study of Graves' ophthalmopathy and Graves' hyperthyroidism. Study observations and caveats: Most thyroid clonotypes with frequency above 0.001 were detected in blood too.

The TCR beta CDR3 regions underwent amplification from RNA transcripts. First-round RT-PCR employed HTBI primers, with a second-round multiplex PCR after it. TCRdb reanalysed the multiplex PCR reads using MiXCR and keeps one entry per CDR3 protein. The sample records some 1.1 million distinct CDR3 sequences, about two fifths being singletons. V lost 8 bases to trimming and J lost 0 bases; unmatched junction nucleotides: 6. The CDR3 runs to 14 residues. CDR1 and CDR2 (germline): SGHTA, FQGNSA. This clonotype has ten or more counts. Antigen: not known. Clinicians diagnosed using symptoms, serum thyroxine, TRAb, thyroid ultrasound and orbital computed tomography.

J is TRBJ2-7 and V is TRBV7-2; 8 bases are shared with TRBD2. The clonotype comes from an adult man with Graves' hyperthyroidism. Sequences were obtained from peripheral blood or thyroid tissue (not recorded which). CDR3 bases: TGTGCCAGCGGCCTAGCGGGTAGCTCCTACGAGCAGTACTTC. Amino acids: CASGLAGSSYEQYF.